This T cell receptor (beta chain) emerged from a study of CD4+ T cells in melanoma. Study findings and constraints: In melanoma, neoantigen-specific CD4+ T cells reportedly differed in differentiation state.

Only in-frame clones appear in the TCRdb table, and some are missing; sequencing was by immunoSEQ multiplex PCR. The sample lists 9,900 or so clones, 69% occurring once. The V and J ends lost 4 bases and 1 base respectively, with 15 bases between them. This CDR3 comprises 16 residues. Germline V gene data show CDR1 as SGHTS and CDR2 as YDEGEE. To note about this clone: Its specificity is unknown.

The V call is TRBV5-8, the J call TRBJ1-5; D perhaps matches TRBD1 (5 bases). This TCR derives from a human donor with melanoma. What was sequenced was peripheral blood. CDR3 in DNA: TGTGCCAGCAGCAATTCGAAGGGGTCCAGCAATCAGCCCCAGCATTTT. Protein product: CASSNSKGSSNQPQHF.